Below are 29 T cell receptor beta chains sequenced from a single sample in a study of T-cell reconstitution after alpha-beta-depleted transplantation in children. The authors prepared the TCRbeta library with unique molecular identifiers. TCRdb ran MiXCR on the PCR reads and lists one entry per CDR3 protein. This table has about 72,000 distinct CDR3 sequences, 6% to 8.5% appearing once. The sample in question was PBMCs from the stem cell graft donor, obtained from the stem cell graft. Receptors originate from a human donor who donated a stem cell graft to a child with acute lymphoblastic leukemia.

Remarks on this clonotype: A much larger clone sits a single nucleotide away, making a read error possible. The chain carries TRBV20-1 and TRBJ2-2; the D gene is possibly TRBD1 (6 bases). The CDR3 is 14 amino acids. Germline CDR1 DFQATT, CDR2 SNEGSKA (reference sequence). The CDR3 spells CSAHRQANTGQLFF. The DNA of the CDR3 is TGCAGTGCTCATAGACAGGCGAACACCGGGCAGCTGTTTTTT.

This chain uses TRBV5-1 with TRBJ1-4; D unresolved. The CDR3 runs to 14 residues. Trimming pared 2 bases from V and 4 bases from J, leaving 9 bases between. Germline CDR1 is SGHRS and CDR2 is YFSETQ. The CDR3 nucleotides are TGCGCCAGCAGCTTCGGAGGTGGTAATGAAAAACTGTTTTTT. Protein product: CASSFGGGNEKLFF.

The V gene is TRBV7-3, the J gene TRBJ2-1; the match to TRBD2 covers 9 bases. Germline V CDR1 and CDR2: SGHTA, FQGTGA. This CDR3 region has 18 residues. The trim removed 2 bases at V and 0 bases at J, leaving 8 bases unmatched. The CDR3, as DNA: TGTGCCAGCAGCTTACAAGCGGGGGGCTTAAGCTCCTACAATGAGCAGTTCTTC. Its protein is CASSLQAGGLSSYNEQFF.

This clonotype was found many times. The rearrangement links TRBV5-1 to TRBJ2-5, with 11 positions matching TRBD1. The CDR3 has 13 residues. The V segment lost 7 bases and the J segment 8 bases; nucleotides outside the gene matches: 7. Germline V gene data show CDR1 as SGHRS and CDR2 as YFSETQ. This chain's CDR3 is CASGTGGLDTQYF. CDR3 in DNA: TGCGCCAGCGGGACAGGGGGTCTGGATACCCAGTACTTC.

CDR3 nucleotide sequence: TGTGCCAGAACTAGCGGGTCTTACAATGAGCAGTTCTTC. Protein sequence: CARTSGSYNEQFF. V usage is TRBV2 and J usage is TRBJ2-1; the match to TRBD2 covers 9 bases. This CDR3 is built from 13 residues. After removal of 9 bases from V and 4 bases from J, the junction contained 4 bases not matched to a gene. CDR1 and CDR2 (germline): SNHLY, FYNNEI. The entire variable domain, with the rest obtained from reference TRBV2 and TRBJ2-1, is as follows: EPEVTQTPSHQVTQMGQEVILRCVPISNHLYFYWYRQILGQKVEFLVSFYNNEISEKSEIFDDQFSVERPDGSNFTLKIRSTKLEDSAMYFCARTSGSYNEQFFGPGTRLTVL.

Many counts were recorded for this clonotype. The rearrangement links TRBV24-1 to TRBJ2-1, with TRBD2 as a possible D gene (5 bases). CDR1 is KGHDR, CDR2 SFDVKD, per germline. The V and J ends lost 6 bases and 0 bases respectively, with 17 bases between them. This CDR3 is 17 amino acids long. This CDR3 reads CATSPRSGLSSYNEQFF. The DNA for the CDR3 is TGTGCCACCAGTCCCAGGAGCGGCTTGAGCTCCTACAATGAGCAGTTCTTC.

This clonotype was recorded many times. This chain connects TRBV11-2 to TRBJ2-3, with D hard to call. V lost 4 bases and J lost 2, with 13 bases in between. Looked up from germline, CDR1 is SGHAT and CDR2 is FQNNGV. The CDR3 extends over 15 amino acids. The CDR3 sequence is CASSSDSRPTDTQYF. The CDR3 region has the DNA TGTGCCAGCAGCTCCGATTCGAGGCCCACAGATACGCAGTATTTT.

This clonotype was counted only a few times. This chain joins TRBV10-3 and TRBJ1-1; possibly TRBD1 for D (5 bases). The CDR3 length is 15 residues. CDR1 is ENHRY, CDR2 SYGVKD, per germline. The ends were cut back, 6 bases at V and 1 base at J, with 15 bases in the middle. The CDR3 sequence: CAIRTPFGQNTEAFF. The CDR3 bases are TGTGCCATCAGGACTCCATTCGGACAGAACACTGAAGCTTTCTTT.

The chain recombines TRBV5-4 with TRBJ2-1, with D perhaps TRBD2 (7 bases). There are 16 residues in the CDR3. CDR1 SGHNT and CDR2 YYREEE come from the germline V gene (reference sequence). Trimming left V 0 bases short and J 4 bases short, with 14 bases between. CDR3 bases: TGTGCCAGCAGCTTGGGGCGGGGGCTGAATTACAATGAGCAGTTCTTC. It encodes CASSLGRGLNYNEQFF. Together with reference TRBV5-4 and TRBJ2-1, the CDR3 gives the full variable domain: ETGVTQSPTHLIKTRGQQVTLRCSSQSGHNTVSWYQQALGQGPQFIFQYYREEENGRGNFPPRFSGLQFPNYSSELNVNALELDDSALYLCASSLGRGLNYNEQFFGPGTRLTVL.

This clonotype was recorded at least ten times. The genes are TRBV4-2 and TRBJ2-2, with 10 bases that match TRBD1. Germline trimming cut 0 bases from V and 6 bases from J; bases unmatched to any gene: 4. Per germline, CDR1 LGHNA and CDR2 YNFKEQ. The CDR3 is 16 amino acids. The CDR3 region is CASSQDTGTGAGELFF. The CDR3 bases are TGTGCCAGCAGCCAAGATACGGGGACAGGGGCCGGGGAGCTGTTTTTT.

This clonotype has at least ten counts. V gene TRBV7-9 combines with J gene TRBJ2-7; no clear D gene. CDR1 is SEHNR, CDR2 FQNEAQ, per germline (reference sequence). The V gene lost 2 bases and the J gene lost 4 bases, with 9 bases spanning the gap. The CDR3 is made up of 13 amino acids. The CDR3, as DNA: TGTGCCAGCAGCTTAATGCCAGCTTACGAGCAGTACTTC. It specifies CASSLMPAYEQYF. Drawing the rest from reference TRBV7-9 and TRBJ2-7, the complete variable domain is DTGVSQNPRHKITKRGQNVTFRCDPISEHNRLYWYRQTLGQGPEFLTYFQNEAQLEKSRLLSDRFSAERPKGSFSTLEIQRTEQGDSAMYLCASSLMPAYEQYFGPGTRLTVT.

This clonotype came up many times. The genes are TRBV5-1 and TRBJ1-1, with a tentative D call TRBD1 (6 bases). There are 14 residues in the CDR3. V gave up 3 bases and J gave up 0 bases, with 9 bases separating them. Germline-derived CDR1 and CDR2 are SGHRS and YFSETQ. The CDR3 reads CASSSGVLNTEAFF. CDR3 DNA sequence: TGCGCCAGCAGCTCAGGGGTCCTGAACACTGAAGCTTTCTTT.

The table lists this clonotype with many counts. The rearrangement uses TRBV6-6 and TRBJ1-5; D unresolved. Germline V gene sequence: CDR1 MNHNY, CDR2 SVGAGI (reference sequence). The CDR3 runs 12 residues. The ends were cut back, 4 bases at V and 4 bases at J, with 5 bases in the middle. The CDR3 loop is CASSSINQPQHF. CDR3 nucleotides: TGTGCCAGCAGTTCGATAAATCAGCCCCAGCATTTT.

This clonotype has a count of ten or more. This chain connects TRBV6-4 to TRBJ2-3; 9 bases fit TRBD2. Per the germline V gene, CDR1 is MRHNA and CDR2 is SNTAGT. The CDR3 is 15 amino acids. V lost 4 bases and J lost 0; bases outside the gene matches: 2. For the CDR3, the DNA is TGTGCCAGCAGTGCGCTAGCGGGGAGCACAGATACGCAGTATTTT. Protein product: CASSALAGSTDTQYF.

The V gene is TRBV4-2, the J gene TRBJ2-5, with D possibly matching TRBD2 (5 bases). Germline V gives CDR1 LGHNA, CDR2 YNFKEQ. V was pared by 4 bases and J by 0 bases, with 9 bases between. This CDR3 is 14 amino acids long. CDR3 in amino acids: CASSRGRDQETQYF. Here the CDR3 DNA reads TGTGCCAGCAGCCGCGGGCGGGACCAAGAGACCCAGTACTTC.

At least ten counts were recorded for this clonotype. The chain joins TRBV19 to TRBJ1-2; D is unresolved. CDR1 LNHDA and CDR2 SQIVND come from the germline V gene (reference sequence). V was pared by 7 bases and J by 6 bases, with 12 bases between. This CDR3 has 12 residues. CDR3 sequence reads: CASNSQGDGYTF. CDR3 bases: TGTGCCAGTAACTCCCAAGGCGATGGCTACACCTTC.

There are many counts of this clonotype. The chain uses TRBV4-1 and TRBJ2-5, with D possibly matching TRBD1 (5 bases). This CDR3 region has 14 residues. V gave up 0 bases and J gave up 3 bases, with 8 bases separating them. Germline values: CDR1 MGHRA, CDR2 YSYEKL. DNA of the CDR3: TGCGCCAGCAGCCAAGATTCAGGGAAAGAGACCCAGTACTTC. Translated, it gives CASSQDSGKETQYF.

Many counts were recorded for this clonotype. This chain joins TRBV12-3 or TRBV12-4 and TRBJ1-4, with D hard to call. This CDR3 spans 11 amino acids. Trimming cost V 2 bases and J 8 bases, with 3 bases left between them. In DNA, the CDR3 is TGTGCCAGCAGTTTACGGGAAAAACTGTTTTTT. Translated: CASSLREKLFF.

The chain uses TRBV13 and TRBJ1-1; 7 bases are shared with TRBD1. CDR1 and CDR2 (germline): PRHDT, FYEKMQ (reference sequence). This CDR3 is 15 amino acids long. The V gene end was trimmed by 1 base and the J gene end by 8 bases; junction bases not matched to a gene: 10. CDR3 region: CASSLVQTGSEEAFF. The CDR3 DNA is TGTGCCAGCAGCTTAGTCCAGACAGGGAGTGAAGAAGCTTTCTTT. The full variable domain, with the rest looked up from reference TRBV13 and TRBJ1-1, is AAGVIQSPRHLIKEKRETATLKCYPIPRHDTVYWYQQGPGQDPQFLISFYEKMQSDKGSIPDRFSAQQFSDYHSELNMSSLELGDSALYFCASSLVQTGSEEAFFGQGTRLTVV.

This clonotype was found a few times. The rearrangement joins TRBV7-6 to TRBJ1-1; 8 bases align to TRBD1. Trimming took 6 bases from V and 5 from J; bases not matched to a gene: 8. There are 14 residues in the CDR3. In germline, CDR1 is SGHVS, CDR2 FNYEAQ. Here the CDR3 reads CASSYRGLGTEAFF. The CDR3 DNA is TGTGCCAGCAGTTACAGGGGGTTGGGTACTGAAGCTTTCTTT.

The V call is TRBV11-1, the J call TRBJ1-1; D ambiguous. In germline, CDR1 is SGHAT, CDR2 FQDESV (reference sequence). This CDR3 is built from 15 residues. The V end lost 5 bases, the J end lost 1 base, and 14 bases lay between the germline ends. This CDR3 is CASSQIRRENTEAFF. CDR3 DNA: TGTGCCAGCAGCCAGATAAGAAGGGAGAACACTGAAGCTTTCTTT.

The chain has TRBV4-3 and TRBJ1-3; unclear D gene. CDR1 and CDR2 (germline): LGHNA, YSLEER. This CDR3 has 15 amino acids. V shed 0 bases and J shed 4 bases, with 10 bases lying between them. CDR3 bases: TGCGCCAGCAGCCAAGATAGGACGGGGGGAAACACCATATATTTT. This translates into CASSQDRTGGNTIYF.

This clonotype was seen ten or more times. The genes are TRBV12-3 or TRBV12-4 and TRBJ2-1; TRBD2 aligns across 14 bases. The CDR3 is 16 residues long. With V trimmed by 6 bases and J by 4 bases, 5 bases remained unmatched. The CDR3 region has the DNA TGTGCCAGCAGCCCAGGGACTAGCGGGGGATACAATGAGCAGTTCTTC. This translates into CASSPGTSGGYNEQFF.

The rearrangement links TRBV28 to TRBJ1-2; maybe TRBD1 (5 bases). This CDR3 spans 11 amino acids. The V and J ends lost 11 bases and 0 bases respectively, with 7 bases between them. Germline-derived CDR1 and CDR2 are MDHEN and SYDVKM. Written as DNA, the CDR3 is TGTGCCGCCAGGGCTAACTATGGCTACACCTTC. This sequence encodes CAARANYGYTF.

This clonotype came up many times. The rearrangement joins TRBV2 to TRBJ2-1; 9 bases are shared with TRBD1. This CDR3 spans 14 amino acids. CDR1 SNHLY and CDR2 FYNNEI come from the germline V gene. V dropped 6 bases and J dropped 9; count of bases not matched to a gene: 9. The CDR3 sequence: CASRERPTGGEQFF. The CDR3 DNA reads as TGTGCCAGCAGAGAAAGACCGACAGGGGGTGAGCAGTTCTTC. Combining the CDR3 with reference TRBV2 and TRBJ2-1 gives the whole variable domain EPEVTQTPSHQVTQMGQEVILRCVPISNHLYFYWYRQILGQKVEFLVSFYNNEISEKSEIFDDQFSVERPDGSNFTLKIRSTKLEDSAMYFCASRERPTGGEQFFGPGTRLTVL.

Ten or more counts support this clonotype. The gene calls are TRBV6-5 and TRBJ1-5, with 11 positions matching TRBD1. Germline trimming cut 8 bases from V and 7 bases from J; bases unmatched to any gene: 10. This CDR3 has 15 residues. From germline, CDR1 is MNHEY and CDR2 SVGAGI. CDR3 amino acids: CASGAQGTGGQPQHF. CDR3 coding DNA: TGTGCCAGCGGGGCTCAAGGGACAGGGGGGCAGCCCCAGCATTTT.

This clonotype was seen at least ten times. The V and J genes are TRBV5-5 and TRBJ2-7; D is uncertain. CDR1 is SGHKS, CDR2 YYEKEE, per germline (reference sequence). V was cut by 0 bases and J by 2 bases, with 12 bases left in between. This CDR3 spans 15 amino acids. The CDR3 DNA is TGTGCCAGCAGCTTGGTGGGGAAAGGGACCTACGAGCAGTACTTC. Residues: CASSLVGKGTYEQYF.

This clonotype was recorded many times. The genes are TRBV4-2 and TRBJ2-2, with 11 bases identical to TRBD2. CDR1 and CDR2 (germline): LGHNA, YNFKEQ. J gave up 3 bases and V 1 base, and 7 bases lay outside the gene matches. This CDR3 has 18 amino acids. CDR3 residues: CASSQASGTSGDTGELFF. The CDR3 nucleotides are TGTGCCAGCAGCCAAGCTTCAGGGACTAGCGGAGACACCGGGGAGCTGTTTTTT.

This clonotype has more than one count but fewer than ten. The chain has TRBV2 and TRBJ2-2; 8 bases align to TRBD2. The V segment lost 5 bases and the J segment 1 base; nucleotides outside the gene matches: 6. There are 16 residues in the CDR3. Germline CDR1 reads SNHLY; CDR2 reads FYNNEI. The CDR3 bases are TGTGCCAGCAGTATAATGAGCGGGGGGAACACCGGGGAGCTGTTTTTT. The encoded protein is CASSIMSGGNTGELFF.